This record covers a single T cell receptor beta chain. This clone was recorded many times. This receptor's antigen is unknown. No base qualities exist here, and no much larger clone lies one base off it. The CDR3 regions of human TCRbeta chains were analyzed by immunosequencing. Processing in the source paper ran as follows. Repertoire TCRs were matched against a reference library of SARS-CoV-2-specific TCRs generated with the MIRA antigen-specificity platform. Breadth meant the fraction of unique TCRs that were SARS-CoV-2-associated, whereas depth meant the fraction of total T cells that were SARS-CoV-2-associated. Using the MIRA data, each spike-specific TCR was mapped to the spike region that the TCR reacts to and placed in a CD4 or CD8 class. Log10-transformed breadth and depth values were compared by one-way ANOVA with Sidak's multiple comparisons tests. What TCRdb holds here is the immuneACCESS table cut down to in-frame rearrangements. Part of the clones is not present; checked against another copy, under half of the missing clones reflect an unresolved V gene, and the others are unexplained. V, J and clone size derive from that table, while D and trimming were established from the DNA sequence. The sample contains over 100,000 clones, under 95% of them found a single time. The top ten clonotypes cover around 1% of the sample.

The CDR3 covers 16 residues, taking in both the cysteine and the phenylalanine. Just CDR3 DNA is preserved here, 48 bases in frame from base 1. CDR1 and CDR2, looked up from the germline V gene, are SGHRS and YFSETQ. V ends up 1 base short and J 1 base short, with an unmatched junction base count of 4. The data belong to a study of T cell responses to AZD1222 COVID-19 vaccine (dated by TCRdb to about 2021). Describing the broader study: A total of 230 to 250 trial participants underwent TCR sequencing, of whom around 200 received two doses of AZD1222 and about 26 received two doses of the MenACWY control vaccine. Trial participants were enrolled by age into 18-55, 56-69 and 70-plus year subgroups, with 148, 28 and 57 TCR-sequenced participants respectively.

Broader findings and caveats from the paper: The 56-69-year group was small, and its depth increase did not reach significance, likely because of low power. After two AZD1222 doses, spike-specific TCR breadth and depth were significantly higher than at day 0 and than in MenACWY recipients. No day 14 peak-response samples were available, so repertoires were characterized only after the peak T cell response. Participants were mostly white British and included more females than males, and it was suggested by the authors that clonal diversity may have been underestimated. Reportedly, almost half of the unique spike-specific TCRs recognized epitopes lying outside the regions that are mutated in the B.1.351 and B.1.1.7 variants. Conclusions about previously exposed vaccinees were limited because only six AZD1222 recipients were SARS-CoV-2 seropositive at baseline. Vaccine-associated CD4 TCRs spanned the whole spike protein, with dominant responses in regions 160-218 and 743-854.

The time point tag for this specimen amounts to: about 28 days (+/-7) after the second vaccine dose. AZD1222 recipients given second doses at about 4 weeks or at about 12 weeks were pooled, since spike-specific TCR depth and breadth were not found to differ between the two schedules. Samples from vaccinated people were obtained from the UK trials COV001 and COV002, which included a single-blind randomized controlled phase 2/3 trial of AZD1222 (ChAdOx1 nCoV-19) in healthy adults. For TCRbeta chain sequencing, PBMC samples from trial participants were taken at day 0 and at day 28 after the second dose.

The rearrangement combines TRBV5-1 with TRBJ1-1; 10 bases in between match TRBD1. The sequence was obtained from an adult who received the AZD1222 COVID-19 vaccine. This specimen consisted of peripheral blood, obtained 28 days after the second AZD1222 dose. The base sequence is TGCGCCAGCAGCTTGCGTCGGACAGGGGGGAACACTGAAGCTTTCTTT. Its translation is CASSLRRTGGNTEAFF.